This T cell receptor beta chain appears in the sequencing data of a study of shared clonotypes between healthy human individuals. A remark on this clone: What it binds is unknown.

CDR3 length: 16 residues. From germline, CDR1 is MNHNS and CDR2 SASEGT. With 1 base removed from V and 4 bases from J, the gap between germline ends came to 16 bases. The method was immunoSEQ multiplex PCR; TCRdb's version includes in-frame clones alone and lacks a portion of them. The sample lists roughly 490,000 clones; 70% to 80% were seen once. Study results and limitations: The small donor group covered limited genetic and exposure diversity.

Sample: PBMCs. The chain combines TRBV6-1 with TRBJ1-2; D is unclear. This receptor was obtained from a middle-aged woman in good health. Some clones in this sample may be carry-over from other donors' samples. The CDR3 coding sequence is TGTGCCAGCAGTGAAGTGGCTCCCGCTTATCTCTATGGCTACACCTTC. This codes for CASSEVAPAYLYGYTF.